This paragraph reports one TCR beta chain. The antigen is undetermined. This sample stems from a study of cytomegalovirus exposure and HLA in healthy donors. The overall study: An early release of data contained 75 million to 100 million unique TCRs, which came from HLA-typed donors. Overall study results and limits: Solely CMV serostatus was available to characterize immune exposure. Likely technical artifact: a cluster of highly shared sequence variants.

It was with 60 Vbeta and 13 Jbeta primers that the PCR ran. In the original analysis: Roughly 76 million unique TCR beta chains, around 10 million of them shared, were counted by a later analysis. Only in-frame clones appear in the TCRdb table, and some are missing; sequencing was by immunoSEQ multiplex PCR. V, J and clone size derive from that table, while D and trimming were established from the DNA sequence. The sample lists approximately 200,000 clones, 65% to 90% seen once, with 1.1% to 1.5% in the top ten. The V and J ends lost 3 bases and 0 bases respectively, with 11 bases between them. The CDR3 is made up of 15 amino acids. Germline CDR1 and CDR2: LNHDA and SQIVND (reference sequence).

V usage is TRBV19 and J usage is TRBJ1-2; TRBD1 might be the D (5 bases). What was sequenced was PBMCs. This sequence was found in a girl aged 10 to 17 in good health and CMV-seronegative. CDR3 nucleotides: TGTGCCAGTAGTATCGGCAGGGATGCTAACTATGGCTACACCTTC. It is translated as CASSIGRDANYGYTF.